The entry that follows covers one TCR beta chain sequence. The sample holds a few counts of this clone. Its antigen target is currently unknown. Base qualities were left out, and no much larger clone turns up one base away. In Seattle, one collaborating source enrolled patients while the infection was active and tracked those patients longitudinally over the course of disease. Collaborating institutions collected whole blood in K2EDTA tubes following their own protocols. Collaborator samples were shipped for TCRbeta analysis as frozen whole blood, isolated PBMCs, or DNA extracted from either sample type. These data belong to a study of blood T cell repertoires in COVID-19 (TCRdb year 2020). General notes on the study: Samples from collaborators originated in the United States, Italy and Spain and spanned both the acute and convalescent phases of COVID-19. The prospective study material was composed of cDNA or gDNA derived from T cells, B-cell-depleted T cells, or PBMCs. Subjects who had been exposed to COVID-19, were actively infected with it, or had recovered from it provided the deeply sampled blood TCRbeta repertoires that made up the dataset. The repertoires were released in a freely available public database intended as a resource for research on the immune response to SARS-CoV-2. Samples came from the ongoing ImmuneRACE study (first 160 participants) plus 1,254 subjects from 6 global collaborators. Sample metadata almost always included a de-identified subject ID, COVID-19 status, age in years and sex. Where available, HLA class I and class II types were obtained from metadata supplied by the sample provider rather than from assay-based typing.

The study at large found these results: The quantity of clinical and demographic metadata differed by source and by participant and was supplied without curation.

TCRbeta CDR3 regions were amplified from genomic DNA by means of the immunoSEQ Assay, a bias-controlled multiplex PCR. The authors' pipeline ran thus. Nucleated cell counts per sample were estimated from amplification of reference gene primers within the assay. To quantify the absolute abundance of each unique TCRbeta CDR3 rearrangement, sequence reads were collapsed and filtered. For each sample, productive Simpson clonality was calculated as the square root of Simpson's diversity index over productive rearrangements. As stored in TCRdb, this immuneACCESS dataset retains in-frame rearrangements with V and J assigned. A fraction of the clones does not appear; measured against another copy, unresolved V genes explain less than half of the discrepancy, and the remainder lacks a known reason. V and J calls and clone size are given by that table; D and trimming were obtained from the DNA. Present in this sample are fewer than 350,000 clones, about 86% of which were seen just once. Approximately 12% of the sample goes to the ten largest clones.

Spanning cysteine to phenylalanine, the CDR3 consists of 15 amino acids. Just the 45-base CDR3 DNA is kept, in frame starting at base 1. For CDR1 and CDR2, the germline V gene lists SGHRS and YFSETQ. V is shortened by 3 bases, J by 2 bases, and the region joining them spans 13 bases. Sequences were obtained from peripheral blood. The source of this sequence is a woman aged 25-40 years with COVID-19, enrolled during active disease. The receptor chain draws on TRBV5-1 and TRBJ2-3; TRBD1 is perhaps the D gene, given 6 matching bases. The CDR3 is CASSSSGQPTDTQYF. The sequence in DNA is TGCGCCAGCAGCTCGAGCGGACAGCCCACAGATACGCAGTATTTT.